Detailed here is one T cell receptor beta chain. Its antigen is not known. Losses at the gene ends were 10 bases for V and 5 bases for J; bases not matched to a gene: 12. CDR3 length equals 15 residues. Germline CDR1 LNHDA, CDR2 SQIVND (reference sequence). The study ran the assay at deep level. The method was immunoSEQ multiplex PCR; TCRdb's version includes in-frame clones alone and lacks a portion of them. The sample includes over a million clones, about 84% seen only once; the top ten take under 0.6%. The sample belongs to a study of shared clonotypes between healthy human individuals. Study outcomes and limitations: Richness estimates generally favored naive over memory subsets.

The sample was memory CD4+ T cells from PBMCs. Subset indicated: CD45RA-negative fraction. This chain joins TRBV19 and TRBJ2-3; 10 bases match TRBD1. This sequence was found in a man aged 18 to 29 in good health. Some clones in this sample may be carry-over from other donors' samples. In DNA form, the CDR3 reads TGTGCCACCTCTCCCCGGGACAGGGGCGTAGATACGCAGTATTTT. This encodes CATSPRDRGVDTQYF.